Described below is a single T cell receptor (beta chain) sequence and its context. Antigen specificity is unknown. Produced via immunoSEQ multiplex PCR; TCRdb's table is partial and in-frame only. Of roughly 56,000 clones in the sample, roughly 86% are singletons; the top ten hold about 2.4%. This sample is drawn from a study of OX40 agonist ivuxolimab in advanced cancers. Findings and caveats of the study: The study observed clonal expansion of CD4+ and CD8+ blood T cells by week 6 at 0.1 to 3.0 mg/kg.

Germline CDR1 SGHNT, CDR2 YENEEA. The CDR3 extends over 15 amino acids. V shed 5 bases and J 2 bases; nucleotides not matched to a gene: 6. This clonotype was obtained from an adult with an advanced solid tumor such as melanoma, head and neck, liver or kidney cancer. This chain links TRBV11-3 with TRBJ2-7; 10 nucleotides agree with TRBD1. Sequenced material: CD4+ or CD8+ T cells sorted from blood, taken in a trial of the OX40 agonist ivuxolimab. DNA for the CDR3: TGTGCCAGCAGCGGGGGGACAGGGGAGACCTACGAGCAGTACTTC. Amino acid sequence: CASSGGTGETYEQYF. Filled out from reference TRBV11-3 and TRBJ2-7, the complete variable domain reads EAGVVQSPRYKIIEKKQPVAFWCNPISGHNTLYWYLQNLGQGPELLIRYENEEAVDDSQLPKDRFSAERLKGVDSTLKIQPAELGDSAVYLCASSGGTGETYEQYFGPGTRLTVT.